Below are 25 T cell receptor beta chains sequenced from a single sample in a study of regulatory T cells in long-lasting Graves disease. The sample's time point: newly diagnosed GD, antithyroid drugs for less than 3 months. Scientists built the TCR library using RNA that was extracted from PBMCs. With iRepertoire HTBI primers and Arm-PCR of CDR3 regions, TCR beta libraries were built. Using its own MiXCR run on the multiplex PCR reads, TCRdb lists one record per CDR3 protein. The table records under 700,000 distinct CDR3 sequences, 15% to 20% of them present only once. The sample was also linked to a second study, of T cells in Graves' hyperthyroidism and ophthalmopathy.

The sample was peripheral blood mononuclear cells (PBMCs), taken at new diagnosis, from a patient treated with antithyroid drugs. The source is a woman aged 35-65 years with Graves disease.

This clonotype was counted many times. V is TRBV11-2 and J is TRBJ1-6; D gene uncertain. This CDR3 region has 11 residues. V was pared by 1 base and J by 11 bases, with 3 bases between. Germline CDR1 SGHAT, CDR2 FQNNGV. CDR3 nucleotides: TGTGCCAGCAGCTTAGTTCCACCCCTCCACTTT. This gives the protein CASSLVPPLHF.

V gene TRBV9 combines with J gene TRBJ1-1; possibly TRBD1 for D (5 bases). V lost 0 bases, J lost 5 bases, and 14 bases lay in between. The CDR3 length is 15 residues. The germline V gene encodes CDR1 SGDLS and CDR2 YYNGEE. The CDR3 DNA follows: TGTGCCAGCAGCGTAGCTACGGGGGGATGGACTGAAGCTTTCTTT. This sequence encodes CASSVATGGWTEAFF.

The gene calls are TRBV5-1 and TRBJ2-5; TRBD2 aligns across 13 bases. Trimming cost V 3 bases and J 5 bases; bases outside gene matches: 4. This CDR3 contains 15 residues. Germline V lookup: CDR1 SGHRS, CDR2 YFSETQ. This chain's CDR3 is CASSSLTSGGETQYF. Here the CDR3 DNA reads TGCGCCAGCAGCTCGCTGACTAGCGGGGGGGAGACCCAGTACTTC.

This clonotype was recorded many times. The chain uses TRBV2 and TRBJ2-3, with 13 bases aligning to TRBD2. Per germline, CDR1 SNHLY and CDR2 FYNNEI. The CDR3 is made up of 17 amino acids. V shed 6 bases and J 5 bases; nucleotides not matched to a gene: 11. The CDR3 nucleotides are TGTGCCAGCAGCTTTACTAGCGGGGGGGCAGTTAGAGATACGCAGTATTTT. Its protein is CASSFTSGGAVRDTQYF. Supplemented by reference TRBV2 and TRBJ2-3, the full variable domain reads EPEVTQTPSHQVTQMGQEVILRCVPISNHLYFYWYRQILGQKVEFLVSFYNNEISEKSEIFDDQFSVERPDGSNFTLKIRSTKLEDSAMYFCASSFTSGGAVRDTQYFGPGTRLTVL.

The sample holds many counts of this clonotype. The chain links TRBV18 to TRBJ1-1, with a possible D match to TRBD1 (6 bases). CDR1 is KGHSH, CDR2 LQKENI, per germline. V shed 1 base and J shed 5 bases, with 8 bases lying between them. This CDR3 has 13 amino acids. The CDR3 region is CASSPLGATEAFF. The CDR3 DNA sequence: TGTGCCAGCTCACCACTGGGGGCGACTGAAGCTTTCTTT.

This clonotype has only a few counts. This chain links TRBV29-1 with TRBJ2-7, with D possibly TRBD1 on 6 matching bases. Deletions cut 7 bases from V and 4 bases from J, with 26 bases between. The V gene's germline CDR1 is SQVTM and CDR2 ANQGSEA. The CDR3 has 16 amino acids. The CDR3 here is CSATRDTPASYYEQYF. In DNA form, the CDR3 reads TGCAGCGCCACCCGGGACACCCCCGCTTCGTATTACGAGCAGTACTTC.

This clonotype was counted ten times or more. The rearrangement uses TRBV20-1 and TRBJ2-7; 7 nucleotides align to TRBD1. The trim removed 3 bases at V and 2 bases at J, leaving 7 bases unmatched. This CDR3 spans 14 amino acids. In germline, CDR1 is DFQATT, CDR2 SNEGSKA (reference sequence). This chain's CDR3 is CSASLTGNTYEQYF. For the CDR3, the DNA is TGCAGTGCTAGTTTGACAGGGAATACCTACGAGCAGTACTTC.

This clonotype was seen at least ten times. The chain employs TRBV12-3 or TRBV12-4 and TRBJ2-7, with 10 bases identical to TRBD1. CDR3 size: 15 residues. With 5 bases clipped from V and 6 bases from J, the junction kept 10 bases outside the gene matches. This chain's CDR3 is CASSPPGQGTREQYF. CDR3 coding DNA: TGTGCCAGCAGTCCTCCGGGACAGGGGACTCGCGAGCAGTACTTC.

The chain couples TRBV28 to TRBJ1-1, with D uncertain. V dropped 6 bases and J dropped 11 bases, with 19 bases sitting between them. The CDR3 runs to 13 residues. In germline, CDR1 is MDHEN, CDR2 SYDVKM. The DNA of the CDR3 is TGTGCCAGCAGCCAACCCCTTTCGGGTGACGCTTTCTTT. The encoded protein is CASSQPLSGDAFF.

There are many counts of this clonotype. One end of the junction fails to match germline, which may point to a read error. V is TRBV4-1 and J is TRBJ2-7, with D possibly TRBD1 on 7 matching bases. This CDR3 spans 14 amino acids. CDR1 and CDR2 from the germline V gene are MGHRA and YSYEKL. CDR3 sequence: CASSRSGGSYEQYF. DNA for the CDR3: TGTGCCAGCAGTCGGTCAGGGGGGAGCTACGAGCAGTACTTC.

This clonotype came up many times. The CDR3 loop is CASSGGTGVSPLHF. CDR3 nucleotides: TGTGCCAGCAGTGGAGGGACAGGGGTGTCACCCCTCCACTTT. This chain connects TRBV2 to TRBJ1-6; TRBD1 aligns across 10 bases. The CDR3 is 14 residues long. The trim removed 4 bases at V and 10 bases at J, leaving 4 bases unmatched. Germline loops: CDR1 SNHLY, CDR2 FYNNEI.

This clonotype was observed at least ten times. Compared with germline, one end of the junction differs, possibly owing to a read error. The chain is built from TRBV12-3 or TRBV12-4 and TRBJ1-4; perhaps TRBD1 as D (5 bases). The CDR3 length is 13 residues. CDR3 nucleotide sequence: TGTGCCAGCAGTTTGTTGGGACTGGGCAGGGAGGTCTTT. Amino acid sequence: CASSLLGLGREVF.

With respect to this clonotype: The junction differs from germline at one of its ends, possibly a read error. This rearrangement joins TRBV9 to TRBJ2-3; 7 bases line up with TRBD1. The CDR3 loop spans 15 amino acids. The V gene's germline CDR1 is SGDLS and CDR2 YYNGEE. The CDR3 bases are TGTACCAGCAGCCCCCGGACAGGTCAAACAGATACGCAGTATTTT. It specifies CTSSPRTGQTDTQYF.

This clonotype was recorded many times. The chain is built from TRBV20-1 and TRBJ1-1; D may be TRBD1 (5 bases). The germline V gene has CDR1 DFQATT and CDR2 SNEGSKA (reference sequence). V shed 5 bases and J shed 12 bases, with 22 bases lying between them. There are 13 residues in the CDR3. The CDR3 coding sequence is TGCAGTGCTCAGGGCCAGGGAAGTTTCGTGACTTTCTTT. Its protein product is CSAQGQGSFVTFF.

This clonotype has more than one count but fewer than ten. V gene TRBV7-2 combines with J gene TRBJ2-3; D remains unclear. The CDR3 is 17 residues long. With 0 bases removed from V and 4 bases from J, the gap between germline ends came to 17 bases. Looked up from germline, CDR1 is SGHTA and CDR2 is FQGNSA. Here the CDR3 reads CASSLAWFTVLADTQYF. DNA for the CDR3: TGTGCCAGCAGCTTAGCTTGGTTTACAGTGTTAGCAGATACGCAGTATTTT.

The genes are TRBV2 and TRBJ1-1; TRBD1 might be the D (6 bases). Germline V gene sequence: CDR1 SNHLY, CDR2 FYNNEI. The CDR3 contains 17 residues. Between the trimmed V and J ends, which lost 6 bases and 1 base, there was a span of 21 bases. The CDR3 here is CASRSGGGALRNTEAFF. The CDR3 DNA is TGTGCCAGCAGAAGCGGCGGGGGCGCGTTAAGGAACACTGAAGCTTTCTTT. The variable domain in full, with the rest retrieved from reference TRBV2 and TRBJ1-1, is EPEVTQTPSHQVTQMGQEVILRCVPISNHLYFYWYRQILGQKVEFLVSFYNNEISEKSEIFDDQFSVERPDGSNFTLKIRSTKLEDSAMYFCASRSGGGALRNTEAFFGQGTRLTVV.

This chain joins TRBV6-1 and TRBJ1-5; D remains unclear. With 1 base removed from V and 2 bases from J, the gap between germline ends came to 9 bases. CDR3 length: 15 amino acids. Germline CDR1 and CDR2: MNHNS and SASEGT. The CDR3 coding sequence is TGTGCCAGCAGTGAAGGAGACATCCGCAATCAGCCCCAGCATTTT. This codes for CASSEGDIRNQPQHF.

This clonotype has a count of ten or more. This sequence joins TRBV18 and TRBJ1-4, with D unresolved. The germline gives CDR1 KGHSH, CDR2 LQKENI. The CDR3 is 12 amino acids. V was cut by 2 bases and J by 6 bases, with 4 bases left in between. The CDR3 bases are TGTGCCAGCTCACCAGCAGATGAAAAACTGTTTTTT. It yields the protein CASSPADEKLFF.

This clonotype was counted only a few times. J is TRBJ1-6 and V is TRBV12-3 or TRBV12-4; unclear D gene. V lost 5 bases to trimming and J lost 8 bases, with 16 bases between them. This CDR3 region has 15 residues. The CDR3: CASSTDDPWDSPLHF. CDR3 nucleotides: TGTGCCAGCAGTACCGACGATCCTTGGGATTCACCCCTCCACTTT.

A few counts support this clonotype. The chain combines TRBV20-1 with TRBJ2-7; TRBD1 matches at 12 bases. CDR1 and CDR2 (germline): DFQATT, SNEGSKA (reference sequence). This CDR3 region has 12 residues. J gave up 9 bases and V 4 bases, and 4 bases lay outside the gene matches. CDR3 amino acids: CSATGTGGTQYF. The CDR3 DNA sequence: TGCAGTGCTACAGGGACAGGGGGCACGCAGTACTTC.

This clonotype appeared many times. This chain joins TRBV5-1 and TRBJ2-3; 9 nucleotides match TRBD1. The CDR3 extends over 15 amino acids. V shed 5 bases, J shed 4 bases, and the junction held 8 bases outside the gene matches. Germline CDR1 is SGHRS and CDR2 is YFSETQ. The CDR3 sequence: CASSVRDREADTQYF. The CDR3 nucleotides are TGCGCCAGCAGTGTCCGGGACAGGGAGGCAGATACGCAGTATTTT.

In this sample, this clonotype turned up many times. The chain joins TRBV7-9 to TRBJ2-5, with D possibly called TRBD1 or TRBD2 (5 bases each). Trimming stripped 0 bases from V and 1 base from J, with 9 bases between. Germline CDR1 SEHNR, CDR2 FQNEAQ (reference sequence). The CDR3 has 15 residues. CDR3 DNA sequence: TGTGCCAGCAGCTTAGCGCTTGGGACCCAAGAGACCCAGTACTTC. This encodes CASSLALGTQETQYF.

This clonotype was observed at least ten times. The chain recombines TRBV11-2 with TRBJ1-2; D is unclear. Germline V lookup: CDR1 SGHAT, CDR2 FQNNGV. There are 12 residues in the CDR3. Trimming stripped 3 bases from V and 3 bases from J, with 5 bases between. DNA for the CDR3: TGTGCCAGCAGCTTGGATCACTATGGCTACACCTTC. Protein: CASSLDHYGYTF.

This clonotype occurred many times. The rearrangement uses TRBV5-1 and TRBJ2-7; 7 bases are shared with TRBD2. CDR1 and CDR2 from the germline V gene are SGHRS and YFSETQ. The CDR3 extends over 15 amino acids. J lost 4 bases, V lost 0 bases, and 7 bases had no gene match. The CDR3 region is CASSLEAGEHYEQYF. The DNA for the CDR3 is TGCGCCAGCAGCTTGGAGGCGGGGGAACATTACGAGCAGTACTTC.

This clonotype was recorded at least ten times. The DNA for the CDR3 is TGTGCCAGCAGTTACGGGGGGACTAATCACAATGAGCAGTTCTTC. Translated, it gives CASSYGGTNHNEQFF. The chain has TRBV6-5 and TRBJ2-1; 7 nucleotides match TRBD2. This CDR3 spans 15 amino acids. The V gene's germline CDR1 is MNHEY and CDR2 SVGAGI. The J segment lost 5 bases and the V segment lost 2 bases, leaving 6 bases of the junction unmatched.